Listed below are T cell receptor beta chains from one sample, sequenced in a study of blood T cell repertoires in COVID-19. Here immunoSEQ multiplex PCR was the method, and the copy in TCRdb shows in-frame clones only, minus some. The sample lists some 250,000 clones, around four fifths occurring once. Specimen: peripheral blood. Receptor source: a woman aged 55-70 years with active or convalescent COVID-19. The CDR3 runs from the conserved cysteine through the conserved F or W. A D gene is named only where the DNA matches it firmly. Rows give clone size only sometimes, using once, few, many, or a class for an expanded clone.

TRBJ2-1 | TRBD2 | . | 15 | TRBV28 | CASSLLTSGGNEQFF | TGTGCCAGCAGTTTACTGACTAGCGGGGGGAATGAGCAGTTCTTC
TRBJ2-7 | . | . | 12 | TRBV29-1 | CSVVHIEGEQYF | TGCAGCGTTGTTCATATTGAGGGCGAGCAGTACTTC
TRBJ2-3 | TRBD1 | . | 15 | TRBV10-1 | CASSSGQGDPDTQYF | TGCGCCAGCAGTTCGGGACAGGGGGATCCAGATACGCAGTATTTT
TRBJ2-2 | . | . | 14 | TRBV7-3 | CASSNRGDTGELFF | TGTGCCAGCAGTAACCGGGGAGACACCGGGGAGCTGTTTTTT
TRBJ1-1 | . | . | 14 | TRBV7-2 | CASSLRGSLTEAFF | TGTGCCAGCAGCTTACGAGGATCTCTGACTGAAGCTTTCTTT
TRBJ2-2 | . | . | 15 | TRBV10-2 | CASRLGVSNTGELFF | TGCGCCAGCCGGTTAGGGGTCTCGAACACCGGGGAGCTGTTTTTT
TRBJ2-5 | . | . | 14 | TRBV4-2 | CASSQGGRVETQYF | TGTGCCAGCAGCCAAGGCGGGCGGGTAGAGACCCAGTACTTC
TRBJ1-6 | . | once | 13 | TRBV7-9 | CASSSGSHSPLHF | TGTGCCAGCAGCTCAGGGTCTCATTCACCCCTCCACTTT
TRBJ1-6 | TRBD1 | once | 14 | TRBV27 | CASSGGDYNSPLHF | TGTGCCAGCTCAGGGGGTGATTATAATTCACCCCTCCACTTT
TRBJ2-7 | . | . | 12 | TRBV6-2/TRBV6-3 | CASSPGGYEQYF | TGTGCCAGCAGTCCCGGGGGCTACGAGCAGTACTTC
TRBJ2-3 | . | . | 14 | TRBV7-8 | CASSPQGEAVTQYF | TGTGCCAGCAGTCCCCAGGGGGAGGCGGTTACGCAGTATTTT
TRBJ2-3 | . | once | 14 | TRBV28 | CASSFASVTDTQYF | TGTGCCAGCAGTTTCGCTTCAGTCACAGATACGCAGTATTTT
TRBJ1-5 | TRBD1 | . | 17 | TRBV4-1 | CASSQDRGQGALQPQHF | TGCGCCAGCAGCCAAGATCGGGGGCAGGGGGCACTTCAGCCCCAGCATTTT
TRBJ2-5 | . | . | 15 | TRBV4-1 | CASSLGPGGGETQYF | TGCGCCAGCAGCCTGGGACCAGGGGGAGGAGAGACCCAGTACTTC